This T cell receptor beta chain originates from a study of cytomegalovirus exposure and HLA in healthy donors. Whole-study results and caveats: Researchers counted some 150 TCR beta chains as cytomegalovirus-associated.

V lost 4 bases and J lost 7, with 14 bases in between. The germline CDR1 and CDR2 sequences are SGHNT and YYREEE (reference sequence). The length of the CDR3 is 14 residues. PCR involved 60 Vbeta and 13 Jbeta primers. The protocol was immunoSEQ multiplex PCR, while the TCRdb copy is restricted to in-frame clones and leaves out a portion. The repertoire holds roughly 160,000 clones, 75% seen once, with around 2.5% in the top ten. A note on this clone: As yet, its antigen is unknown.

Material for sequencing was PBMCs. The source of this sequence is a female donor in good health and CMV-seronegative. The V gene is TRBV5-4, the J gene TRBJ2-2; possible D gene TRBD2, 6 bases. The chain's CDR3 is CASSTGTENGELFF. CDR3 sequence (DNA): TGTGCCAGCAGCACCGGGACTGAAAACGGGGAGCTGTTTTTT.